Following are 17 T cell receptor beta chains from one sample sequenced in a study of T cells in women clearing cervical HPV infection. Using immunoSEQ multiplex PCR, the repertoire was profiled, and TCRdb retains in-frame clones only, with some absent. In total, the table holds tens of thousands of clones. Sequencing was performed on blood buffy coat. These receptors were collected from a woman aged 18-69 years with a cervical HPV16 infection that either progressed to CIN3+ or cleared (not recorded which).

About this clone: The CDR3 end falls 3 residues outside the read, so it is completed with the germline J gene. The chain carries TRBV20-1 and TRBJ2-1; weak D call: TRBD2 (6 bases). The CDR3 has 15 residues. The germline V and J ends were trimmed by 6 bases and 0 bases, with 15 bases remaining between them. CDR1 is DFQATT, CDR2 SNEGSKA, per germline (reference sequence). The sequenced CDR3 bases are TGCAGTGCCCCAGGGACTTCGAGCTCCTACAATGAG. Translated, it gives CSAPGTSSSYNE. The whole CDR3 protein is CSAPGTSSSYNEQFF.

Comments on this clone: The read ends 3 residues shy of where the CDR3 ends; the end is completed using the germline J gene. The chain carries TRBV2 and TRBJ2-7; tentative D call: TRBD2 (6 bases). The CDR3 is made up of 13 amino acids. V was cut by 7 bases and J by 3 bases, with 13 bases left in between. The germline CDR1 and CDR2 sequences are SNHLY and FYNNEI. The CDR3 DNA, read in part, is TGTGCCAGCATTGGGGGGAGCTACTACGAG. Encoded protein: CASIGGSYYE. The full CDR3 protein reads CASIGGSYYEQYF.

For this clone: The CDR3 end falls 3 residues outside the read, so it is completed with the germline J gene. This chain uses TRBV29-1 with TRBJ1-2; D perhaps matches TRBD1 (5 bases). This CDR3 is 15 amino acids long. Between the trimmed V and J ends, which lost 2 bases and 0 bases, there was a span of 13 bases. Per the germline V gene, CDR1 is SQVTM and CDR2 is ANQGSEA. The CDR3 reads CSVEILDRANYGYTF. The CDR3 bases that were read are TGCAGCGTTGAAATCCTCGACAGAGCTAACTATGGC.

Concerning this clone itself: The read gets to within 3 residues of the CDR3 end, and the germline J gene fills in the rest. The gene calls are TRBV19 and TRBJ2-6; the D is unclear. Germline CDR1 and CDR2: LNHDA and SQIVND (reference sequence). The CDR3 totals 14 residues. Between the trimmed V and J ends, which lost 3 bases and 4 bases, there was a span of 7 bases. This CDR3 reads CASSIAQGANVLTF. CDR3 bases read: TGTGCCAGTAGTATCGCTCAGGGGGCCAACGTC.

On this clone itself: Other DNA sequences within the sample encode an identical CDR3. CDR3 region: CSVHSPDTQYF. The sequenced CDR3 bases are TGCAGCGTGCATAGCCCGGATACG. The chain recombines TRBV29-1 with TRBJ2-3, with D unclear. The read halts 3 residues ahead of the CDR3 end, with the missing end drawn from the germline J gene. CDR1 SQVTM and CDR2 ANQGSEA come from the germline V gene. The CDR3 is made up of 11 amino acids. V dropped 6 bases and J dropped 6 bases, with 10 bases sitting between them.

Of note for this clone: The CDR3 extends 3 residues past the end of the read, so its final part is completed from the germline J gene. The rearrangement links TRBV12-5 to TRBJ2-5; TRBD1 matches at 8 bases. CDR3 length: 13 amino acids. Germline V gives CDR1 LGHNT, CDR2 FRNRAP. The ends lost 6 bases at V and 5 bases at J; junction bases unmatched: 5. This chain's CDR3 is CASGSTGDETQYF. CDR3 DNA, as far as it was read: TGTGCTAGTGGGTCGACAGGGGACGAGACC.

The sequenced CDR3 bases are TGTGCCAGCAGCTTAAGGGACAGCCGATACGAG. Its protein product is CASSLRDSRYE. The entire CDR3 reads CASSLRDSRYEQYF. The chain has TRBV7-9 and TRBJ2-7; 7 nucleotides agree with TRBD1. The CDR3 is cut off 3 residues early in the read; its end comes from the germline J gene. This CDR3 has 14 residues. Trimming at V came to 2 bases and at J to 4 bases, leaving 5 bases not matched to a gene. CDR1 SEHNR and CDR2 FQNEAQ come from the germline V gene (reference sequence).

Regarding this clone: The read halts 3 residues ahead of the CDR3 end, with the missing end drawn from the germline J gene. This chain joins TRBV20-1 and TRBJ1-5, with TRBD1 matching 8 bases. Trimming at V came to 5 bases and at J to 7 bases, leaving 16 bases not matched to a gene. The CDR3 is made up of 16 amino acids. Germline V gene sequence: CDR1 DFQATT, CDR2 SNEGSKA (reference sequence). Incomplete CDR3 DNA: TGCAGTGCTCGCCCGCCCGGGACAGGTGCGGGCCAGCCC. Its translation: CSARPPGTGAGQP. The whole CDR3 reads CSARPPGTGAGQPQHF.

In regard to this clone: Read coverage stops 3 residues before the CDR3 terminus; the germline J gene supplies the remainder. The same CDR3 arises from other DNA sequences in this sample as well. The gene calls are TRBV10-3 and TRBJ1-2; 9 nucleotides align to TRBD1. Germline trimming cut 4 bases from V and 4 bases from J; bases unmatched to any gene: 10. The CDR3 has 16 residues. CDR1 ENHRY and CDR2 SYGVKD come from the germline V gene. The CDR3 bases that were read are TGTGCCATCAGTGGGACAGGGGATGACGGCACCTATGGC. Translating gives CAISGTGDDGTYG. The entire CDR3 protein reads CAISGTGDDGTYGYTF.

In the case of this clone: The CDR3 extends 3 residues past the end of the read, so its final part is completed from the germline J gene. The rearrangement joins TRBV18 to TRBJ2-3; the match to TRBD1 covers 8 bases. Germline CDR1 is KGHSH and CDR2 is LQKENI. The CDR3 sequence is 15 residues long. CDR3 region: CASHHRGAQQETQYF. Incomplete CDR3 DNA: TGTGCCAGCCATCACAGGGGGGCCCAACAAGAGACG.

A remark on this clone: The read finishes 3 residues shy of the CDR3 end, and the germline J gene is used to complete it. This chain connects TRBV7-2 to TRBJ2-3; D is unclear. The CDR3 runs to 13 residues. V was shortened by 5 bases and J by 2 bases, with 8 bases between the two germline ends. CDR1 and CDR2 from the germline V gene are SGHTA and FQGNSA. The CDR3 loop is CASSPQVTDTQYF. CDR3 DNA, as far as it was read: TGTGCCAGCAGCCCCCAGGTCACAGATACG.

Details on this clone: The read falls 3 residues short of the CDR3 end, and the missing part is taken from the germline J gene. The genes are TRBV19 and TRBJ2-3; 8 bases fit TRBD1. Germline V CDR1 and CDR2: LNHDA, SQIVND (reference sequence). CDR3 length: 14 amino acids. Incomplete CDR3 DNA: TGTGCCAGTAGTACAAACAGGGGGTCGGAGACG. The encoded protein is CASSTNRGSET. The CDR3, in full, reads CASSTNRGSETQYF.

As to this clone: The CDR3 extends 3 residues past the end of the read, so its final part is completed from the germline J gene. The V and J genes are TRBV28 and TRBJ2-7; a weak D match, TRBD1 (6 bases). The CDR3 has 17 amino acids. V was clipped by 3 bases and J by 1 base, with 19 bases between them. Germline assignment: CDR1 MDHEN and CDR2 SYDVKM. Partial CDR3 DNA: TGTGCCAGCAGTTTTAATGTTTTAGGGGGAGAGTCCTACGAG. Translated, it gives CASSFNVLGGESYE. The full CDR3 reads CASSFNVLGGESYEQYF.

In regard to this clone: The read falls 3 residues short of the CDR3 end, and the missing part is taken from the germline J gene. The chain uses TRBV7-9 and TRBJ2-1; no clear D gene. Trimming removed 5 bases at V and 8 bases at J, with 10 bases between. The CDR3 is 12 residues long. The germline V gene encodes CDR1 SEHNR and CDR2 FQNEAQ (reference sequence). The CDR3 reads CASSVDIDEQFF. The CDR3 DNA, read in part, is TGTGCCAGCAGCGTAGATATAGATGAG.

Notes on this clone: Read coverage stops 3 residues before the CDR3 terminus; the germline J gene supplies the remainder. The chain carries TRBV20-1 and TRBJ1-4; 7 bases are shared with TRBD1. This CDR3 is built from 20 residues. Germline trimming cut 1 base from V and 0 bases from J; bases unmatched to any gene: 17. Germline V gene data show CDR1 as DFQATT and CDR2 as SNEGSKA (reference sequence). The CDR3 bases that were read are TGCAGTGCTAGAGTAAAGCGAAACAGGGGAAAGGGGGCAACTAATGAAAAA. Its protein product is CSARVKRNRGKGATNEK. The full CDR3 protein reads CSARVKRNRGKGATNEKLFF.

With regard to this clone: The read falls 3 residues short of the CDR3 end, and the missing part is taken from the germline J gene. J is TRBJ1-2 and V is TRBV2; 8 bases match TRBD1. The germline V gene has CDR1 SNHLY and CDR2 FYNNEI. V shed 5 bases and J 4 bases; nucleotides not matched to a gene: 6. The length of the CDR3 is 14 residues. The DNA read from the CDR3 is TGTGCCAGCAGTCCAGGACAGGGCCTCTATGGC. Translation gives CASSPGQGLYG. The whole CDR3 is CASSPGQGLYGYTF.

A note on this clone: The read terminates 3 residues before the CDR3 end, so the remaining end is supplied by the germline J gene. The rearrangement joins TRBV27 to TRBJ2-4; unclear D gene. Germline CDR1 reads MNHEY; CDR2 reads SMNVEV (reference sequence). The V end lost 8 bases, the J end lost 0 bases, and 8 bases lay between the germline ends. The CDR3 is made up of 13 amino acids. CDR3 region: CASASVAKNIQYF. Partial CDR3 DNA: TGTGCCAGCGCTTCGGTAGCCAAAAACATT.